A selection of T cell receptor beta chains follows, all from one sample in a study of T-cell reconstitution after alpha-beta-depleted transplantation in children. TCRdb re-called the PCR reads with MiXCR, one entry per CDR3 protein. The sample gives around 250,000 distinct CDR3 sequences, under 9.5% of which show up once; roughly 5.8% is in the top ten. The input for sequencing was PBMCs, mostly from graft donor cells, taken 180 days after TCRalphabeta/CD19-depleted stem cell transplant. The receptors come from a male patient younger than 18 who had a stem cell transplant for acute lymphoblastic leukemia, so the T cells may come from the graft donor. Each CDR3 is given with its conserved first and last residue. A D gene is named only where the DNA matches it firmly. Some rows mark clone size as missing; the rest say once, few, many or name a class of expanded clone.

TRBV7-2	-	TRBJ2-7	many	TGTGCCAGCAGCGCAAGGACGTACTCCTACGAGCAGTACTTC	CASSARTYSYEQYF
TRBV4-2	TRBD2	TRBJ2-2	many	TGTGCCAGCAGCCACCCTTCAGCGGGACTAAAGCCTGGGGAGCTGTTTTTT	CASSHPSAGLKPGELFF
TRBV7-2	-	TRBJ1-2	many	TGTGCCAGCAGCTTAGCGAACGGGTACTATGGCTACACCTTC	CASSLANGYYGYTF
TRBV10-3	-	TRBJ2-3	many	TGTGCCATCTGGGGCGGTACCAGCACAGATACGCAGTATTTT	CAIWGGTSTDTQYF
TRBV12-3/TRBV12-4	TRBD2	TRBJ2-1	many	TGTGCCAGCAGTTTACGGGTCCGGGGACTAGCGGGAGGGCCATCCTACAATGAGCAGTTCTTC	CASSLRVRGLAGGPSYNEQFF
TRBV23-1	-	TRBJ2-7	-	TGCGCCAGCAGTCAATCGTGGCAGAGCTACGAGCAGTACTTC	CASSQSWQSYEQYF
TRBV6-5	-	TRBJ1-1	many	TGTGCCAGCTCCCACCCCAGCGCTGAAGCTTTCTTT	CASSHPSAEAFF
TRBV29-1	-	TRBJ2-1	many	TGCAGCGTTGAAGGGGCATTAAGCTCCTACAATGAGCAGTTCTTC	CSVEGALSSYNEQFF
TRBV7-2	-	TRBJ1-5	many	TGTGCCAGCAGCTTAGTTCCCGGCACCGGCCCCAATCAGCCCCAGCATTTT	CASSLVPGTGPNQPQHF
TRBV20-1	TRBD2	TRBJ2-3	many	TGCAGTGCTAGAGTCCCTAGCGGGGGTTGGGGCACAGATACGCAGTATTTT	CSARVPSGGWGTDTQYF
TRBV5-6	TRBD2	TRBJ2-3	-	TGTGCCAGCAGCTTCTCTAGTTTAACTAGCGGGAGGGACGTCGAAGACACAGATACGCAGTATTTT	CASSFSSLTSGRDVEDTDTQYF
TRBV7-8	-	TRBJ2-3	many	TGTGCCAGCAGCTTAGGCGTTACGCAGTATTTT	CASSLGVTQYF
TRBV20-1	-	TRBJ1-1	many	TGCAGTGCTAGAGTGGGAGTTGGAGCTTTCTTT	CSARVGVGAFF
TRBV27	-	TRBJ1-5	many	TGTGCCAGCAGAGACCCTCTTGATCAGCCCCAGCATTTT	CASRDPLDQPQHF
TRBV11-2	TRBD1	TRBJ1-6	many	TGTGCCAGCAGCTCCCTAGGGGGCCTGAATTCACCCCTCCACTTT	CASSSLGGLNSPLHF
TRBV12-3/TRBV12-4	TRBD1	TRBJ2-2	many	TGTGCCAGCAGTTTAGCAGGGGGCGCGCTTCTGTTTTTT	CASSLAGGALLFF
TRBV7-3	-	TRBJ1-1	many	TGTGCCAGCAGCTTAAATCAGGGGCGGAACACTGAAGCTTTCTTT	CASSLNQGRNTEAFF
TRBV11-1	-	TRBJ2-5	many	TGTGCCAGCAGCGCAGGACAGCCCTCCCCCCAGTACTTC	CASSAGQPSPQYF
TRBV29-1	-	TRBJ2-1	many	TGCAGCGTTAAGCAGGACTACAATGAGCAGTTCTTC	CSVKQDYNEQFF
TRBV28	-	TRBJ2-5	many	TGTGCCAGCAGTTTACCCCGGGAGACCCAGTACTTC	CASSLPRETQYF
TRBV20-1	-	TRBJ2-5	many	TGCAGTGCTAGAGATTGGGGGCGTTTCCAAGAGACCCAGTACTTC	CSARDWGRFQETQYF
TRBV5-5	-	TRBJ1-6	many	TGTGCCAGCAGCTTCCCCGAGGGTTTGGGAAATTCACCCCTCCACTTT	CASSFPEGLGNSPLHF
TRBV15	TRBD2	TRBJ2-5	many	TGTGCCACCAGCATGGGAGGGGACCAGTACTTC	CATSMGGDQYF
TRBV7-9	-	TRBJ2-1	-	TGTGCCAGCAGCTCGGGGCAGACCTGGTACAATGAGCAGTTCTTC	CASSSGQTWYNEQFF
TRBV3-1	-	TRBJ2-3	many	TGTGCCAGCAGCCCCGCCCAACTAGTGAGGGGCACAGATACGCAGTATTTT	CASSPAQLVRGTDTQYF
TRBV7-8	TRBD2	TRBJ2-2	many	TGTGCCAGCAGCTTAATAGCGGGAGCGAACACCGGGGAGCTGTTTTTT	CASSLIAGANTGELFF
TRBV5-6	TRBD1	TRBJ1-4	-	TGTGCCAGCAGCTTGCAGACAGGGGGGAATGAAAAACTGTTTTTT	CASSLQTGGNEKLFF
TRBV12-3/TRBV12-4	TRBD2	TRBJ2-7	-	TGTGCCTTCAGTTTGATTCGGGGGGGGATATCCCTCTACGAGCAGTACTTC	CAFSLIRGGISLYEQYF
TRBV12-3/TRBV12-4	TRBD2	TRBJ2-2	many	TGTGCCAGCAGTTTTCGGCTAGCGGGAAACGGGGAGCTGTTTTTT	CASSFRLAGNGELFF
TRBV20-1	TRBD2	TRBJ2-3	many	TGCAGTGCGGGCGGAGCGGGAGTAGGAGATACGCAGTATTTT	CSAGGAGVGDTQYF
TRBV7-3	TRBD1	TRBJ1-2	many	TGTGCCAGCAGCCAGGGGGGACAGGGAAAAAGCTACACCTTC	CASSQGGQGKSYTF
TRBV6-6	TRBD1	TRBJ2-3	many	TGTGCCAGCAATCCAACAGGGGCGCGCACAGATACGCAGTATTTT	CASNPTGARTDTQYF
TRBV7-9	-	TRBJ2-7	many	TGTGCCAGCAGCTTCTCGGACTACTACGAGCAGTACTTC	CASSFSDYYEQYF
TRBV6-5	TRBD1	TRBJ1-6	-	TGTGCCAGCAGTTCAAACCTACAGGGGCTCGTAGGTTCACCCCTCCACTTT	CASSSNLQGLVGSPLHF
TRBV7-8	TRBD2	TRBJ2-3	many	TGTGCCAGCAGCTTCGGGAGGGATAGCACAGATACGCAGTATTTT	CASSFGRDSTDTQYF
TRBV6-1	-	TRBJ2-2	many	TGTGCCAGCAGTGAAGCGTTATTTTTTGTCAGCAACACCGGGGAGCTGTTTTTT	CASSEALFFVSNTGELFF
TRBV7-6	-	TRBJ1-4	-	TGTGCCAGCAGCTTGTCCGGGGTCACGGAGGTTGAAAAACTGTTTTTT	CASSLSGVTEVEKLFF
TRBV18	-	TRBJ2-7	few	TGTGCCAGCTCACCGTGGTACCTCTCTGACGAGCAGTACTTC	CASSPWYLSDEQYF
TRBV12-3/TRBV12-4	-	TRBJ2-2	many	TGTGCCAGCTCCGGACTGATTGGGACCGGGGAGCTGTTTTTT	CASSGLIGTGELFF
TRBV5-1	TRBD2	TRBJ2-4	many	TGCGCCAGCAGCTTAAAGGGACTAGCGGGAGAGAGCCTAGCCAAAAACATTCAGTACTTC	CASSLKGLAGESLAKNIQYF
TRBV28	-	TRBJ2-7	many	TGTGCGGCGGTACAGTCCTCCTACGAGCAGTACTTC	CAAVQSSYEQYF
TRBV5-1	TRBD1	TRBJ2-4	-	TGCGCCAGCAGCTTTGGGACAGGAGAAAACATTCAGTACTTC	CASSFGTGENIQYF
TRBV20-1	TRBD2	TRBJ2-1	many	TGCAGTTTTTCTGGACCCCCTAGCGGCCATGAGCAGTTCTTC	CSFSGPPSGHEQFF
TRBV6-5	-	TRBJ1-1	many	TGTGCCAGCAGTTACTCCAATCCGGGGGAGAGGGGCACTGAAGCTTTCTTT	CASSYSNPGERGTEAFF
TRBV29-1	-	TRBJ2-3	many	TGCAGCGTTGAAGCGGGGAGAGATACGCAGTATTTT	CSVEAGRDTQYF
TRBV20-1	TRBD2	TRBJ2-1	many	TGCAGTGCGTCGACTAGCGGAGGGAGGCAGTTCTTC	CSASTSGGRQFF
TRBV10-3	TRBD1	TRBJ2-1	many	TGTGCCATCAGTGCCTGGGACAGGGCGGACTACAATGAGCAGTTCTTC	CAISAWDRADYNEQFF
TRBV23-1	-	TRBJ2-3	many	TGCGCCAGCAGAGCCCCTAAGCGGGCCTGGGATACGCAGTATTTT	CASRAPKRAWDTQYF
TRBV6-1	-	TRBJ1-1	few	TGTGCCAGCACCGGATACCGGGGACTAGATGAAGCTTTCTTT	CASTGYRGLDEAFF
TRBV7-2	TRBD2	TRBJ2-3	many	TGTGCCAGCAGCTTAACCGGGGGGGCCTCGCAGTATTTT	CASSLTGGASQYF
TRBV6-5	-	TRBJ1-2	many	TGTGCCAGCAGTTACTCGGGGCAGGGCCTCTATGGCTACACCTTC	CASSYSGQGLYGYTF
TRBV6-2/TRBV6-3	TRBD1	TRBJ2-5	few	TGTGCCAGCAGTTACGGCAGGACAGGGAAAGAGACCCAGTACTTC	CASSYGRTGKETQYF
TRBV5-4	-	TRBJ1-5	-	TGTGCCAGCAGCTTGGACCCAGGCAGCAATCAGCCCCAGCATTTT	CASSLDPGSNQPQHF